This T cell receptor beta chain was recorded in a study of blood T cell repertoires in COVID-19. Overall study: Samples came from the United States, Italy and Spain, spanning acute and convalescent COVID-19. Sources were T cells, B-cell-depleted T cells, or PBMCs; the material itself was cDNA or gDNA.

Cohort 3 donors counted as recovered after two negative PCRs, clearance, or resolved symptoms. Profiled with immunoSEQ multiplex PCR; TCRdb holds only in-frame clones, not every one. The repertoire holds roughly 140,000 clones, about 82% seen once, with 6.2% in the top ten. The CDR3 is made up of 14 amino acids. Germline CDR1 SGDLS, CDR2 YYNGEE. V was clipped by 3 bases and J by 0 bases, with 9 bases between them. The receptor comes from a woman aged 35 to 49 who had recovered from COVID-19. The chain is built from TRBV9 and TRBJ1-1; possible D gene TRBD1, 6 bases. The sample taken for sequencing was PBMCs or T cells enriched from blood (not recorded which). Here the CDR3 DNA reads TGTGCCAGCAGCGACAGGGCGGTGAACACTGAAGCTTTCTTT. It translates to CASSDRAVNTEAFF.